This section outlines one T cell receptor (beta chain) sequence together with its context. The clone's antigen remains unknown. The sample holds no much larger clone one base away, and base qualities are not on file. Starting from approximately 0.5 ug total RNA, TCRbeta-specific cDNA was produced by reverse transcription with a constant-region primer and ProtoScript II reverse transcriptase. The TCRbeta libraries were prepared through three rounds of nested multiplex PCR following a slightly modified ARM-PCR procedure. Multiplex TRBV1-TRBV30 forward primers and a Cbeta reverse primer were used in the first two PCR rounds, each of which was run for around 10 cycles. Sample barcodes and Illumina adapters were added in a final 25-cycle PCR with Deep VentR polymerase. Amplicons of 200-500 bp were gel-purified with a QIAquick gel extraction kit before sequencing. The TCRbeta amplicons were sequenced with 250-bp paired-end reads on an Illumina HiSeq 2500. The published analysis was carried out like this. Quality trimming of reads was performed with Trimmomatic v0.33, and paired reads were merged with FLASH v1.2.11 so that full CDR3 sequences could be recovered. V, D and J germline segments were assigned to the rearranged TCRbeta sequences by MiGEC v1.2.1b. Clonotype statistics, along with Shannon-Wiener diversity indices, were calculated using VDJtools v1.0.0. Except for diversity analysis, only the 250 most abundant clonotypes of each sample were used in subsequent analyses to reduce sampling bias. TCRdb reprocessed the public reads (quality trimming at Q25 with fastp, clone calling with MiXCR) and kept in-frame beta chains. CDR3 protein duplicates are merged, each entry listing the most common genes and DNA. None of the V and J calls come from the authors' own analysis; TCRdb made them. The sample table contains some 180,000 distinct CDR3 sequences; only one count was recorded for around 85% of them. Over 15% of the sample rests with the top ten.

Total RNA and DNA were co-extracted from roughly 20-30 mg of bulk tissue with the AllPrep DNA/RNA mini kit, without cell sorting. Between November 2015 and March 2016, five patients in China with histopathologically diagnosed primary liver carcinoma had surgical resection. At the time of sampling, the patients had chronic HBV infection and had not received any treatment. Each tumor was sampled at five spatially separated regions: the superior, inferior, left-lateral and right-lateral poles and the tumor centre. According to histology, viable tumor cells made up more than 80% of every tumor sample. Each fresh piece of tumor and adjacent tissue was cut in two, with one half stored in RNAlater at -80 degrees C and the other half sent for histology. The CDR3 starts with the cysteine, ends with the phenylalanine, and has 15 residues. Solely the CDR3 DNA is kept, with 45 bases framed from the first base. Trimming at the junction amounts to 4 bases on V and 7 bases on J, and the germline ends lie 16 bases apart. The germline V gene specifies MGHRA as CDR1 and YSYEKL as CDR2.

This sample was included in a study of tumor-infiltrating lymphocytes in primary liver carcinoma (dated by TCRdb to about 2017). With regard to the full study: Of the five patients (three men and two women, aged 30 to 69 years), four had hepatocellular carcinoma and one had combined HCC and intrahepatic cholangiocarcinoma. The tumors of the five patients were staged as T1-T3 N0M0, with maximum diameters ranging from roughly 4 to 10 cm. Each sample produced about 3.5 to 7.13 million productive TCRbeta reads, and read depth showed no significant difference between tissue types. TCRbeta repertoire sequencing, expression microarrays and whole-exome sequencing were combined in the study across five regions of each liver tumor, with adjacent normal tissue and blood also included. A total of 35 or so specimens from 5 patients went through TCRbeta repertoire sequencing, namely 25 tumor regions, 5 adjacent noncancerous liver tissues and 5 peripheral blood samples. To link TCRbeta repertoire diversity to the local molecular phenotype, the 20 to 25 tumor region samples were profiled with Agilent mRNA microarrays. Technical replicate repertoires showed high reproducibility, with mean shared-clone rates roughly 0.87 and correlation coefficients above 0.95.

Overall study results and their limits: Only the TCR beta chain was sequenced, so true repertoire diversity is likely underestimated because unpaired alpha chains were not captured. Bulk unsorted samples precluded comparing CD4+ and CD8+ T cell repertoires. Only about 7-25% of top clones were found in all five regions of a tumor, suggesting spatial heterogeneity of tumor-infiltrating T cells. Only a few patients were included in the study, and the authors note that the findings should be validated in a larger study. A significantly larger repertoire fraction was made up by the top 250 clones in tumors than in blood (p = 0.039). Repertoire overlap was higher between tumor regions (mean about 36%) than tumor-adjacent (around 17%) or tumor-blood (roughly 14%) pairs, consistent with antigen-driven expansion.

The sequence was collected from a man aged 35-49 years with primary liver carcinoma and hepatitis B virus infection. The rearrangement combines TRBV4-1 with TRBJ2-2; the D gene is perhaps TRBD1, on 5 matching bases. The sequencing input was tumor tissue from primary liver carcinoma. The CDR3 has the sequence CASSPGAVNFGELFF. Read as DNA, the sequence is TGCGCCAGCAGCCCTGGGGCCGTTAACTTCGGGGAGCTGTTTTTT.